The 10 T cell receptor beta chains below all came from one sample that was sequenced in a study of T cell repertoires in cytomegalovirus infection (dated by TCRdb to between 2018 and 2021). Sequencing was performed on an Illumina HiSeq 1500. TCRdb passed the public sequencing reads through fastp at Q25 and MiXCR, retaining productive beta sequences. Here each entry gathers all rows of one CDR3 protein and keeps the most common genes and DNA. The sample table shows 300,000 or so distinct CDR3 sequences, and 25% are seen once. The ten largest clones add up to 10% to 15% of the sample. Explained via the paper, the treatment or condition label denotes: in vitro stimulation with specific CMV peptide epitopes to enrich CMV-specific T cells. These receptors lack a known antigen. The sample here was cultured PBMCs, taken from culture after CMV antigen stimulation. The origin of the receptors is a human donor in good health (CMV status not recorded). Some clones in this sample may be carry-over from other donors' samples.

This clonotype was observed a single time. A read error is possible here, since a much larger clone lies one base away. This chain joins TRBV7-2 and TRBJ1-2; D perhaps matches TRBD1 (5 bases). The CDR3 runs to 14 residues. Germline V gives CDR1 SGHTA, CDR2 FQGNSA. The CDR3 DNA is TGTGCCAGCAGCTCGGCACAGTGGGACTATGGCTTCACCTTC. This codes for CASSSAQWDYGFTF.

The chain employs TRBV12-3 or TRBV12-4 and TRBJ1-1, with D possibly being TRBD1 (6 bases). V lost 6 bases to trimming and J lost 1 base, with 15 bases between them. CDR3 length: 15 residues. The CDR3 reads CASRPGAWGNTEAFF. The DNA of the CDR3 is TGTGCCAGCAGACCAGGGGCTTGGGGGAACACTGAAGCTTTCTTT.

This clonotype was counted between two and nine times. This rearrangement joins TRBV5-1 to TRBJ2-5; D remains unclear. The germline gives CDR1 SGHRS, CDR2 YFSETQ. This CDR3 has 14 residues. V was shortened by 5 bases and J by 5 bases, with 16 bases between the two germline ends. The CDR3 DNA sequence: TGCGCCAGCAGGGCCGAAGGATTGCGGGAGACCCAGTACTTC. As protein: CASRAEGLRETQYF.

The sample holds a few counts of this clonotype. The chain links TRBV6-6 to TRBJ1-4, with D maybe TRBD1 (5 bases). CDR3 length equals 13 residues. Germline lookup yields CDR1 MNHNY and CDR2 SVGAGI (reference sequence). V was pared by 8 bases and J by 0 bases, with 7 bases between. This chain's CDR3 is CASRDSTNEKLFF. Written as DNA, the CDR3 is TGTGCCAGCCGGGACTCAACTAATGAAAAACTGTTTTTT.

The CDR3 protein is CSARVLAGVTDTQYF. The DNA for the CDR3 is TGCAGTGCCCGAGTCCTAGCGGGAGTCACAGATACGCAGTATTTT. The rearrangement uses TRBV20-1 and TRBJ2-3, with 10 nucleotides matching TRBD2. Per germline, CDR1 DFQATT and CDR2 SNEGSKA (reference sequence). The CDR3 loop spans 15 amino acids. The J segment lost 2 bases and the V segment lost 6 bases, leaving 8 bases of the junction unmatched.

The sample holds a few counts of this clonotype. This chain joins TRBV7-2 and TRBJ1-5; D ambiguous. V gave up 4 bases and J gave up 4 bases, with 8 bases separating them. Germline V gene sequence: CDR1 SGHTA, CDR2 FQGNSA. This CDR3 contains 13 residues. CDR3 coding DNA: TGTGCCAGCAGCTGGGTCAATAATCAGCCCCAGCATTTT. Translation gives CASSWVNNQPQHF.

This clonotype was observed a few times. The chain recombines TRBV19 with TRBJ2-5; no clear D gene. V was pared by 3 bases and J by 0 bases, with 5 bases between. The CDR3 is 13 residues long. Germline V gene data show CDR1 as LNHDA and CDR2 as SQIVND (reference sequence). The CDR3 reads CASSMIYQETQYF. DNA for the CDR3: TGTGCCAGTAGTATGATATACCAAGAGACCCAGTACTTC.

The J gene is TRBJ2-7, the V gene TRBV4-1, with D unresolved. Trimming stripped 1 base from V and 2 bases from J, with 15 bases between. The CDR3 loop spans 16 amino acids. Germline V gives CDR1 MGHRA, CDR2 YSYEKL. The CDR3 DNA follows: TGCGCCAGCAGCCAAGCACGGGCCCCGGGTACCTACGAGCAGTACTTC. Translating gives CASSQARAPGTYEQYF.

This clonotype was recorded at least ten times. The chain recombines TRBV7-2 with TRBJ2-2; tentative D call: TRBD2 (6 bases). The ends were cut back, 4 bases at V and 0 bases at J, with 9 bases in the middle. In germline, CDR1 is SGHTA, CDR2 FQGNSA. The CDR3 covers 15 residues. The CDR3 sequence: CASSSRLANTGELFF. The CDR3 DNA follows: TGTGCCAGCAGCTCACGACTAGCGAACACCGGGGAGCTGTTTTTT.

The chain recombines TRBV14 with TRBJ1-1, with a weak D call TRBD1 (5 bases). The CDR3 runs to 16 residues. The germline V gene encodes CDR1 SGHDN and CDR2 FVKESK. The V gene lost 4 bases and the J gene lost 5 bases, with 20 bases spanning the gap. The CDR3 DNA reads as TGTGCCAGCAGCCGAGTCCAGGGTGTGTTCTCTACTGAAGCTTTCTTT. This codes for CASSRVQGVFSTEAFF.